This entry lists 7 T cell receptor beta chains sequenced from one sample in a study of human T cells and chemical hapten exposure (dated by TCRdb to the early 2020s). Interpreted using the paper, the time point label stands for: healthy volunteer bleed at 6 weeks. Unfractionated whole blood was collected in Tempus Blood RNA tubes, and total RNA was extracted from that blood. The method was RACE. Sequencer: NextSeq 500. The public reads were quality trimmed at Q25 with fastp and then assembled into clones with MiXCR by TCRdb, keeping productive beta chains. Identical CDR3 proteins give one entry, which carries the most common genes and DNA. Here the sample has around 70,000 distinct CDR3 sequences; around 6.1% occur a single time. Around 3.4% of the sample rests with the top ten. The specimen was whole blood. These receptors were obtained from a female donor in good health. Some clones in this sample may be carry-over from other donors' samples.

This clonotype turned up a few times. At one boundary the junction diverges from the germline segment, which might be a read error. The chain has TRBV2 and TRBJ1-2; unclear D gene. Germline CDR1 reads SNHLY; CDR2 reads FYNNEI. The CDR3 has 16 residues. The CDR3 is CASSEGMAPTNYGDTF. The CDR3 DNA is TGTGCCAGCAGTGAAGGCATGGCCCCAACTAACTATGGCGACACCTTC.

This clonotype was observed at least ten times. The chain couples TRBV6-6 to TRBJ2-3; D possibly uses TRBD1 or TRBD2 (5 bases each). CDR1 MNHNY and CDR2 SVGAGI come from the germline V gene (reference sequence). The CDR3 contains 17 residues. V shed 5 bases and J shed 5 bases, with 23 bases lying between them. Written as DNA, the CDR3 is TGTGCCAGCAGTAAAAAAGTGGGACCTTCTTTGGGAGATACGCAGTATTTT. It codes for CASSKKVGPSLGDTQYF.

This clonotype came up a few times. This sequence joins TRBV21-1 and TRBJ1-4. TRBV21-1 is a pseudogene locus. CDR3 length: 16 residues. CDR3 DNA: TGTGCCAGCAGCAAGGGCCCCAGGGAGGCGGATGAAAAACTGTTTTTT. This codes for CASSKGPREADEKLFF.

Notes on this clonotype: The conserved final phenylalanine or tryptophan is absent from the CDR3, which likely points to a read error. The chain is built from TRBV28 and TRBJ1-2; no clear D gene. The CDR3 consists of 14 residues. CDR1 is MDHEN and CDR2 is SYDVKM in the germline V gene. V lost 3 bases to trimming and J lost 3 bases, with 11 bases between them. The CDR3 DNA reads as TGTGCCAGCAGTTTCCAGACGGCTGACTATGGCTACACCATC. This codes for CASSFQTADYGYTI.

The table lists this clonotype with a few counts. The rearrangement links TRBV20-1 to TRBJ1-4, with 7 bases lining up with TRBD1. CDR1 and CDR2 from the germline V gene are DFQATT and SNEGSKA (reference sequence). The V and J ends lost 5 bases and 4 bases, in that order; junction bases with no gene match: 7. CDR3 length equals 14 residues. CDR3 sequence (DNA): TGCAGTGCTCGGGGACAGAGCCTTAATGAAAAACTGTTTTTT. Translated: CSARGQSLNEKLFF.

Many counts were recorded for this clonotype. V and J are TRBV6-4 and TRBJ2-2; 7 positions match TRBD2. Germline loops: CDR1 MRHNA, CDR2 SNTAGT. The CDR3 runs to 14 residues. V shed 4 bases, J shed 3 bases, and the junction held 2 bases outside the gene matches. The CDR3 region has the DNA TGTGCCAGCAGTGTTGGGGGGGACACCGGGGAGCTGTTTTTT. Its protein is CASSVGGDTGELFF.

The chain recombines TRBV29-1 with TRBJ2-3; 9 bases are a match to TRBD2. V was pared by 4 bases and J by 2 bases, with 4 bases of the junction left unmatched. CDR3 length: 14 residues. Germline assignment: CDR1 SQVTM and CDR2 ANQGSEA. CDR3: CSVVGTSPTDTQYF. DNA of the CDR3: TGCAGCGTTGTCGGGACTAGCCCCACAGATACGCAGTATTTT.